The next 7 T cell receptor beta chains were all read from a single sample in a study of B cell selection in AIRE deficiency. Conventional CD4 T cells were sorted as CD4+CD127+ cells. Some clones are missing from TCRdb's copy, which holds only in-frame ones; the method was immunoSEQ multiplex PCR. In the table there are 20,000 to 25,000 clones, roughly 97% of which are singletons. Sequenced material: conventional CD4+ T cells sorted from PBMCs. These receptor sequences come from a human donor with AIRE deficiency.

V is TRBV5-5 and J is TRBJ1-3, with D unresolved. V dropped 1 base and J dropped 2 bases, with 13 bases sitting between them. Germline values: CDR1 SGHKS, CDR2 YYEKEE (reference sequence). The CDR3 consists of 16 residues. CDR3 DNA: TGTGCCAGCAGCTTGTCCCCCTTAGATGCTGGAAACACCATATATTTT. Encoded protein: CASSLSPLDAGNTIYF.

This chain links TRBV4-2 with TRBJ1-5; no clear D. This CDR3 contains 15 residues. Germline V gene lookup returns CDR1 LGHNA and CDR2 YNFKEQ. Between the trimmed V and J ends, which lost 1 base and 0 bases, there was a span of 7 bases. The CDR3 DNA reads TGTGCCAGCAGCCAAGGATGGTCTAGCAATCAGCCCCAGCATTTT. Protein sequence: CASSQGWSSNQPQHF.

This clone has a single count. This chain uses TRBV2 with TRBJ1-1, with D perhaps TRBD1 (5 bases). V was clipped by 5 bases and J by 2 bases, with 9 bases between them. Germline V gene lookup returns CDR1 SNHLY and CDR2 FYNNEI. The CDR3 is 13 amino acids. The CDR3 sequence is CASSRDLNTEAFF. CDR3 nucleotide sequence: TGTGCCAGCAGTCGGGACCTAAACACTGAAGCTTTCTTT.

This clone has a single count. This sequence joins TRBV29-1 and TRBJ1-2; D not certain. V was pared by 2 bases and J by 4 bases, with 17 bases between. The CDR3 length is 15 residues. CDR1 is SQVTM and CDR2 is ANQGSEA in the germline V gene. The CDR3 region is CSVEPYPRTSYGYTF. The CDR3 nucleotides read TGCAGCGTTGAACCCTATCCAAGGACGTCCTATGGCTACACCTTC.

This rearrangement joins TRBV18 to TRBJ2-7; D not resolved. CDR3 length equals 16 residues. V lost 2 bases and J lost 0, with 14 bases in between. Germline V gene data show CDR1 as KGHSH and CDR2 as LQKENI. The CDR3 bases are TGTGCCAGCTCACCAAGGTCCCGCACTGCCTCCTACGAGCAGTACTTC. It translates to CASSPRSRTASYEQYF. Variable domain in full (rest from reference TRBV18 and TRBJ2-7): NAGVMQNPRHLVRRRGQEARLRCSPMKGHSHVYWYRQLPEEGLKFMVYLQKENIIDESGMPKERFSAEFPKEGPSILRIQQVVRGDSAAYFCASSPRSRTASYEQYFGPGTRLTVT.

Only one count was recorded for this clone. The chain links TRBV6-6 to TRBJ1-1; D gene uncertain. This CDR3 has 12 amino acids. The germline CDR1 and CDR2 sequences are MNHNY and SVGAGI (reference sequence). The ends were cut back, 2 bases at V and 9 bases at J, with 10 bases in the middle. This chain's CDR3 is CASSYGREQAFF. CDR3 nucleotides: TGTGCCAGCAGTTACGGGAGGGAACAAGCTTTCTTT.

This sequence joins TRBV11-2 and TRBJ1-1; 7 bases match TRBD1. The germline V gene encodes CDR1 SGHAT and CDR2 FQNNGV. CDR3 length: 13 residues. The ends lost 8 bases at V and 4 bases at J; junction bases unmatched: 7. The CDR3, as DNA: TGTGCCAGCGCACCGACAGGGAGCACTGAAGCTTTCTTT. Encoded protein: CASAPTGSTEAFF.